One sample yielded the 7 T cell receptor beta chains listed below, sequenced in a study of blood T cell repertoires in COVID-19. Here immunoSEQ multiplex PCR was the method, and the copy in TCRdb shows in-frame clones only, minus some. There are about 340,000 clones in the sample; roughly 90% occur only once, and about 7% lies in the top ten. The sequencing input was peripheral blood. The receptors come from a woman aged 70 to 79 with COVID-19, enrolled during active disease.

This clone was counted a few times. CDR3 residues: CASSRESYTEAFF. As DNA, the CDR3 is TGTGCCAGCAGCAGGGAATCATACACTGAAGCTTTCTTT. J is TRBJ1-1 and V is TRBV6-4, with D perhaps matching TRBD1 (5 bases). Germline lookup yields CDR1 MRHNA and CDR2 SNTAGT. V lost 6 bases and J 3 bases, leaving 11 bases between the germline ends. The CDR3 has 13 residues.

V gene TRBV7-2 combines with J gene TRBJ2-7, with D perhaps TRBD2 (5 bases). From germline, CDR1 is SGHTA and CDR2 FQGNSA. This CDR3 comprises 15 residues. The V end was cut by 2 bases, the J end by 0 bases, with 11 bases between. This chain's CDR3 is CASSLRRASSYEQYF. The CDR3 DNA follows: TGTGCCAGCAGCTTAAGGCGGGCCAGCTCCTACGAGCAGTACTTC.

This chain connects TRBV12-2 to TRBJ1-2. TRBV12-2 is a documented pseudogene. The length of the CDR3 is 11 residues. The CDR3 sequence: CASRLARRDTF. CDR3 nucleotide sequence: TGTGCAAGTCGCTTAGCGCGCCGGGACACCTTC.

The chain recombines TRBV6-5 with TRBJ1-2, with 9 bases lining up with TRBD1. Germline CDR1 is MNHEY and CDR2 is SVGAGI. The CDR3 is 13 amino acids. The ends lost 6 bases at V and 4 bases at J; junction bases unmatched: 3. The CDR3 here is CASRQGALYGYTF. CDR3 bases: TGTGCCAGCAGACAGGGGGCCCTCTATGGCTACACCTTC.

The chain has TRBV2 and TRBJ2-4; 7 positions agree with TRBD2. CDR1 is SNHLY and CDR2 is FYNNEI in the germline V gene. The V segment lost 5 bases and the J segment 3 bases; nucleotides outside the gene matches: 1. The CDR3 has 13 residues. DNA for the CDR3: TGTGCCAGCAGTAGCGGGGTCAAAAACATTCAGTACTTC. Its translation: CASSSGVKNIQYF.

The chain employs TRBV9 and TRBJ1-4; D perhaps matches TRBD1 (5 bases). Per germline, CDR1 SGDLS and CDR2 YYNGEE. With 4 bases removed from V and 4 bases from J, the gap between germline ends came to 11 bases. CDR3 length: 14 amino acids. In nucleotides, the CDR3 is TGTGCCAGCAGCCGTGGGGCTGATAATGAAAAACTGTTTTTT. Translating it yields CASSRGADNEKLFF.

This chain uses TRBV4-1 with TRBJ1-4, with D possibly being TRBD1 (5 bases). Germline CDR1 and CDR2: MGHRA and YSYEKL. The CDR3 loop spans 14 amino acids. V was trimmed by 2 bases and J by 14 bases, leaving 18 bases between them. The CDR3 nucleotides are TGCGCCAGCAGCCAACCTATTACAGCGGGGGGTCTGTTTTTT. Translated: CASSQPITAGGLFF.